This is a list of T cell receptor beta chains from one sample in a study of T cells in Graves' hyperthyroidism and ophthalmopathy. TCRdb redid the calling of the multiplex PCR reads with MiXCR, one entry per CDR3 protein. The data show around 620,000 distinct CDR3 sequences, with around 16% seen just once and 3% to 4% held by the top ten. Sequencing was performed on blood. These receptors originate from a woman aged 25 to 39 with Graves' hyperthyroidism. Both conserved end residues are part of each CDR3. Fields, in order: D gene, J gene, clone size, V gene, CDR3 protein, CDR3 DNA. The D gene is left open where the match is weak. Clone size is shown for a subset of rows, as once, few, many or a class of expanded clone.

TRBD2	TRBJ2-3	many	TRBV11-2	CASSLMYTGGGDTQYF	TGTGCCAGCAGCTTAATGTACACGGGAGGGGGAGATACGCAGTATTTT
TRBD1	TRBJ1-1	many	TRBV29-1	CSAPGQGGNTEAFF	TGCAGCGCTCCGGGACAGGGGGGCAACACTGAAGCTTTCTTT
-	TRBJ2-7	-	TRBV11-2	CASSLFDPRYLHYEQYF	TGTGCCAGCAGCTTATTCGATCCCCGCTACCTTCATTACGAGCAGTACTTC
-	TRBJ1-3	-	TRBV7-9	CASSLSGRNTIYF	TGTGCCAGCAGCTTGAGTGGGAGAAACACCATATATTTT
TRBD1	TRBJ1-5	-	TRBV6-2/TRBV6-3	CASSPRRGVSSNQPQHF	TGTGCCAGCAGCCCCCGCAGGGGGGTATCGAGCAATCAGCCCCAGCATTTT
-	TRBJ2-3	many	TRBV4-1	CASSQDMQSTDTQYF	TGCGCCAGCAGCCAAGATATGCAGAGCACAGATACGCAGTATTTT
TRBD2	TRBJ2-7	many	TRBV20-1	CSARLAGGFYEQYF	TGCAGTGCTAGGCTAGCGGGAGGGTTCTACGAGCAGTACTTC
-	TRBJ1-1	-	TRBV2	CASSEASQNTEAFF	TGTGCCAGCAGTGAAGCATCACAGAACACTGAAGCTTTCTTT
TRBD1	TRBJ1-5	few	TRBV6-1	CASSSDAGTGRRGQHF	TGTGCCAGCAGTTCTGATGCCGGGACAGGGCGTCGAGGCCAGCATTTT
TRBD1	TRBJ1-1	many	TRBV29-1	CSVVGGTGNTEAFF	TGCAGCGTTGTGGGAGGGACAGGGAACACTGAAGCTTTCTTT
TRBD1	TRBJ2-7	-	TRBV5-1	CASSLVQGAGLYEQYF	TGCGCCAGCAGCTTAGTACAGGGGGCCGGACTCTACGAGCAGTACTTC
TRBD2	TRBJ2-1	-	TRBV28	CASRGPGLAGGPRGVNEQFF	TGTGCCAGCAGGGGACCGGGACTAGCGGGAGGGCCGAGGGGAGTGAATGAGCAGTTCTTC
-	TRBJ1-1	many	TRBV3-1	CASSLSRGEAFF	TGTGCCAGCAGCCTCTCTCGGGGGGAAGCTTTCTTT
-	TRBJ2-2	once	TRBV7-9	CASSLAGTGDGTGELFF	TGTGCCAGCAGCTTAGCAGGGACCGGGGATGGCACCGGGGAGCTGTTTTTT
TRBD2	TRBJ2-7	many	TRBV11-2	CASGLASYEQYF	TGTGCCAGCGGACTAGCGTCCTACGAGCAGTACTTC
TRBD1	TRBJ2-7	many	TRBV12-3/TRBV12-4	CASSSEGARSEQYF	TGTGCCAGCAGTTCCGAGGGGGCGCGGAGCGAGCAGTACTTC
-	TRBJ1-6	many	TRBV7-2	CASSLSSPYNSPLHF	TGTGCCAGCAGCTTGAGCAGCCCCTATAATTCACCCCTCCACTTT
-	TRBJ2-7	-	TRBV29-1	CSVVGENYEQYF	TGCAGCGTTGTGGGGGAAAACTACGAGCAGTACTTC
-	TRBJ2-1	many	TRBV24-1	CATSDYDEQFF	TGTGCCACCAGTGATTATGATGAGCAGTTCTTC
TRBD1	TRBJ2-7	many	TRBV6-1	CASSEAGWTGTPYEQYF	TGTGCCAGCAGTGAAGCTGGATGGACAGGGACCCCCTACGAGCAGTACTTC
-	TRBJ1-2	-	TRBV2	CACSGTYGYTF	TGTGCCTGCAGCGGTACTTATGGCTACACCTTC
-	TRBJ2-7	many	TRBV28	CASSLSDGEQYF	TGTGCCAGCAGTTTATCGGACGGGGAGCAGTACTTC
TRBD2	TRBJ2-2	many	TRBV6-1	CASSGTSEGGELFF	TGTGCCAGCAGTGGGACTAGCGAGGGCGGGGAGCTGTTTTTT
-	TRBJ2-5	few	TRBV7-2	CASSAKETQYF	TGTGCCAGCAGCGCAAAAGAGACCCAGTACTTC
-	TRBJ2-1	few	TRBV20-1	CSATQGQFVGYNEQFF	TGCAGTGCTACACAGGGACAATTTGTGGGATACAATGAGCAGTTCTTC
-	TRBJ2-7	many	TRBV7-2	CASSLVAGIYEQYF	TGTGCCAGCAGCTTGGTGGCGGGAATCTACGAGCAGTACTTC
-	TRBJ2-1	-	TRBV9	CASSVDSQPWSEQFF	TGTGCCAGCAGCGTAGATTCCCAGCCATGGAGTGAGCAGTTCTTC
TRBD2	TRBJ2-3	few	TRBV12-3/TRBV12-4	CASSLVGGTEDTQYF	TGTGCCAGCAGTTTAGTGGGAGGGACTGAAGATACGCAGTATTTT
-	TRBJ2-7	many	TRBV6-1	CASSDRVVEQYF	TGTGCCAGCAGTGACAGGGTTGTCGAGCAGTACTTC
-	TRBJ1-1	-	TRBV7-2	CASSLEMGGEAFF	TGTGCCAGCAGCTTAGAGATGGGAGGAGAAGCTTTCTTT
-	TRBJ1-3	-	TRBV11-2	CASSVGGLGGNTIYF	TGTGCCAGCAGCGTAGGAGGGCTGGGAGGAAACACCATATATTTT
-	TRBJ1-2	-	TRBV7-8	CASTTGVLGYTF	TGTGCCAGCACCACCGGGGTACTTGGCTACACCTTC
-	TRBJ2-3	many	TRBV20-1	CSASGGPTDTQYF	TGCAGTGCTAGTGGTGGGCCCACAGATACGCAGTATTTT
-	TRBJ2-7	many	TRBV2	CAILASSSYEQYF	TGTGCCATCCTAGCGTCGAGCTCCTACGAGCAGTACTTC
TRBD1	TRBJ1-5	many	TRBV12-3/TRBV12-4	CASSTTGGYHQPQHF	TGTGCCAGCAGCACGACAGGGGGCTATCATCAGCCCCAGCATTTT
-	TRBJ1-5	once	TRBV30	CAWSVGPTNNQPQHF	TGTGCCTGGAGTGTAGGTCCGACCAATAATCAGCCCCAGCATTTT
-	TRBJ2-7	many	TRBV6-2/TRBV6-3	CASSYSLNGSGYEQYF	TGTGCCAGCAGTTACTCACTTAACGGGAGTGGGTACGAGCAGTACTTC
-	TRBJ2-1	few	TRBV12-3/TRBV12-4	CASSFTWVGQFF	TGTGCCAGCAGTTTTACCTGGGTAGGGCAGTTCTTC
-	TRBJ2-7	many	TRBV29-1	CSAFTRQTTPSYEQYF	TGCAGCGCCTTTACTAGACAGACTACCCCTTCCTACGAGCAGTACTTC
TRBD1	TRBJ2-4	few	TRBV28	CASSFSDRFSKNIQYF	TGTGCCAGCAGTTTTTCGGACAGGTTCTCCAAAAACATTCAGTACTTC
-	TRBJ2-1	-	TRBV7-3	CASSPAGGFNEQFF	TGTGCCAGCAGCCCAGCCGGAGGGTTTAATGAGCAGTTCTTC
TRBD1	TRBJ1-2	-	TRBV4-3	CASSQDPTGGFGYTF	TGCGCCAGCAGCCAAGACCCGACAGGGGGCTTTGGCTACACCTTC